Described below is a single T cell receptor (beta chain) sequence and its context. What it recognizes is unknown. These data originate in a study of T cell responses to AZD1222 COVID-19 vaccine. Investigators merged groups given second doses at roughly 4 or roughly 12 weeks. The CDR3 is made up of 16 amino acids. TCRdb keeps only in-frame clones here, not all; method: immunoSEQ multiplex PCR. The sample yields 120,000 or so clones, 70% to 90% seen once. Study findings and constraints: Spike-wide coverage was observed for vaccine-associated CD4 TCRs, with dominant responses at 160-218 and 743-854. Unmutated variant regions are reportedly targeted by nearly half of spike-specific TCRs. Donor demographics were predominantly white British with a female majority; clonal diversity may be underestimated.

The sequencing here drew on peripheral blood, taken 28 days after the second AZD1222 dose. The chain employs TRBV21-1 and TRBJ1-5. TRBV21-1 is a recognized pseudogene. The clonotype comes from an adult who received the AZD1222 COVID-19 vaccine. This CDR3 is CASSKYRGSIYQPQHF. The CDR3 DNA follows: TGTGCCAGCAGCAAATATAGAGGGTCGATCTATCAGCCCCAGCATTTT.